What follows describes a single T cell receptor (beta chain). The antigen is not known. Germline and junction disagree at one end, which may indicate a read error. This sample's RNA came from whole unsorted tissue. The library came from three nested PCR rounds adapted from ARM-PCR protocols. TCRdb fed the multiplex PCR reads into MiXCR, producing one record per CDR3 protein. The sample records 77,000 or so distinct CDR3 sequences, 77% being singletons. These data are taken from a study of tumor and adjacent non-tumor tissue in lung cancer. Overall study context: Patients were aged about 30 to 85, 10 men and a handful of women, stage I to III.

Findings of the study overall: Compared with tumor, normal lung showed significantly lower TCR diversity. Top 100 clones took a larger repertoire share in normal lung.

The CDR3 consists of 15 residues. Germline V gene lookup returns CDR1 SGHNT and CDR2 YENEEA. This receptor was obtained from a woman between 50 and 59 years old with non-small cell lung cancer. What was sequenced was lung tumor tissue. The chain uses TRBV11-3 and TRBJ2-1; 7 bases agree with TRBD1. The CDR3 loop reads CVSSSRDSSYNEQSF. CDR3 nucleotides: TGTGTCAGCAGTAGCCGGGACAGCTCCTACAATGAGCAGTCCTTC.